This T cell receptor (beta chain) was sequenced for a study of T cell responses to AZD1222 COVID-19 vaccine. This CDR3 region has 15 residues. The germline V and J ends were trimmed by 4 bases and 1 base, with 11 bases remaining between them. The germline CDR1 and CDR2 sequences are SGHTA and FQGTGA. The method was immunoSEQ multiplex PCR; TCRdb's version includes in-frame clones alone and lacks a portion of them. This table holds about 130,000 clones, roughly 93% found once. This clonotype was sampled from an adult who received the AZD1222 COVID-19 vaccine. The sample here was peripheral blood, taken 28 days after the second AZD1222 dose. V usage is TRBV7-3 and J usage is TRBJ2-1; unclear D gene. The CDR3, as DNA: TGTGCCAGCAGCTCCTTATCCGGTTCCTACAATGAGCAGTTCTTC. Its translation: CASSSLSGSYNEQFF.